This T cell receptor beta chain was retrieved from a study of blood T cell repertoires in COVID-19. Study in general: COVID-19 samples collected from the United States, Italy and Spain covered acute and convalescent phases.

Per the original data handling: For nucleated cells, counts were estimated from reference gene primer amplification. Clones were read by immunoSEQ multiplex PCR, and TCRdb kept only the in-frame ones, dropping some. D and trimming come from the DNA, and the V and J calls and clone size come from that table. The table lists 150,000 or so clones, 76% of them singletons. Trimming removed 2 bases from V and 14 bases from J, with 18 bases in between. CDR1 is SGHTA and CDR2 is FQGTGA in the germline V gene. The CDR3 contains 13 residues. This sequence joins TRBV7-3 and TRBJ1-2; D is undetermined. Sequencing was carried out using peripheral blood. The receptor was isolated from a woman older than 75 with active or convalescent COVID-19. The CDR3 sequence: CASSLQAPFVGTF. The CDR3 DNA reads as TGTGCCAGCAGCTTACAGGCACCTTTTGTTGGGACCTTC.